This TCR beta chain came from a study of cytomegalovirus exposure and HLA in healthy donors. Looking at the study overall: An earlier analysis found fewer than 120 million unique TCR beta sequences from about 190 million T cells.

V lost 5 bases to trimming and J lost 7 bases; unmatched junction nucleotides: 3. CDR1 is DFQATT and CDR2 is SNEGSKA in the germline V gene (reference sequence). The CDR3 sequence is 11 residues long. In regard to this clone: Its antigen remains unidentified.

The study ran its PCR with 60 Vbeta and 13 Jbeta primers. The data were produced by immunoSEQ multiplex PCR, yet TCRdb's version contains in-frame clones alone and is incomplete. Altogether tens of thousands of clones are present, roughly 79% being singletons, with the ten largest covering roughly 6%. Points from the study as a whole: Data from an earlier analysis indicated that most TCR beta V segments were productive either about 90% or about 30% of the time. Later analysis identified a missense DCLRE1C variant that was linked to TCR beta V- and J-gene trimming. In vitro, a few CMV-associated chains proved specific for CMV antigens.

The sample was PBMCs. The receptor was isolated from a female donor in good health and CMV-seronegative. This chain connects TRBV20-1 to TRBJ1-2, with 8 nucleotides matching TRBD1. CDR3 bases: TGCAGTGCTTCGACAGGGGTTGGCTACACCTTC. It translates to CSASTGVGYTF.